The rows below give T cell receptor beta chains drawn from one sample of a study of blood T cell repertoires in COVID-19. The table came from immunoSEQ multiplex PCR; TCRdb's copy has only in-frame clones and leaves some out. Found here are 150,000 to 200,000 clones, about three quarters of them singletons; the top ten hold roughly 8.6%. What was sequenced was peripheral blood. The receptors come from a woman in her fifties or sixties with active or convalescent COVID-19. Both conserved end residues are part of each CDR3. The D gene is left open where the match is weak. The size entry is marked missing in some rows and otherwise reads once, few, many or a size class.

>TRBD2|-|TRBJ2-7|TRBV5-1
TGCGCCAGCAGCGACCTTACTAGCGGGGACTCCTACGAGCAGTACTTC
CASSDLTSGDSYEQYF
>-|once|TRBJ2-6|TRBV28
TGTGCCAGCACCCTGGGGGGAGGTGGGGCCAACGTCCTGACTTTC
CASTLGGGGANVLTF
>-|-|TRBJ1-3|TRBV7-2
TGTGCCAGCAGCTCCGGGGTAGGGGGTGGAAACACCATATATTTT
CASSSGVGGGNTIYF
>-|once|TRBJ2-7|TRBV3-1/TRBV3-2
TGTGCCAGCAGCCCCCGGGACGGAGGCAGGGGTTGTTGTGAGCAGTACTTC
CASSPRDGGRGCCEQYF
>-|-|TRBJ2-5|TRBV6-2/TRBV6-3
TGTGCCAGCAGTTACTGGCCAAAGGGGAACCAAGAGACCCAGTACTTC
CASSYWPKGNQETQYF
>-|-|TRBJ2-5|TRBV29-1
TGCAGCGTGGCCTCCAACAGGGGGGGGGAGACCCAGTACTTC
CSVASNRGGETQYF
>TRBD1|-|TRBJ2-7|TRBV19
TGTGCCAGTAGTATTGGACAGGTAGGCGAGCAGTACTTC
CASSIGQVGEQYF
>-|-|TRBJ1-4|TRBV9
TGTGCCAGCAGCGTAGAGCAGGCGAATGAAAAACTGTTTTTT
CASSVEQANEKLFF
>-|-|TRBJ2-5|TRBV6-5
TGTGCCAGCAGTTACGCGGCGAATCAAGAGACCCAGTACTTC
CASSYAANQETQYF
>-|-|TRBJ1-1|TRBV4-2
TGTGCCAGCAGCCAAGATGGGTACGGCAGGGTGGTTTTGAACACTGAAGCTTTCTTT
CASSQDGYGRVVLNTEAFF